The present TCR beta chain was sequenced within a study of T cells in Graves' hyperthyroidism and ophthalmopathy. With 3 bases removed from V and 2 bases from J, the gap between germline ends came to 11 bases. The germline CDR1 and CDR2 sequences are LNHDA and SQIVND (reference sequence). This CDR3 comprises 16 residues. RNA transcripts provided the source from which TCR beta CDR3 regions were amplified. First-round RT-PCR with HTBI primers amplified the TCR CDR3 region. TCRdb re-called the multiplex PCR reads through MiXCR, storing one row per CDR3 protein. This sample yields hundreds of thousands of distinct CDR3 sequences, of which under 60% are seen a single time; approximately 8.2% belongs to the top ten. This clonotype was seen at least ten times.

The TCR originated in a woman between 18 and 29 years old with Graves' hyperthyroidism. Sequencing input: peripheral blood or thyroid tissue (not recorded which). The V and J genes are TRBV19 and TRBJ2-6, with D unresolved. The CDR3 spells CASSITGWAGANVLTF. The CDR3 coding sequence is TGTGCCAGTAGTATTACCGGCTGGGCTGGGGCCAACGTCCTGACTTTC.